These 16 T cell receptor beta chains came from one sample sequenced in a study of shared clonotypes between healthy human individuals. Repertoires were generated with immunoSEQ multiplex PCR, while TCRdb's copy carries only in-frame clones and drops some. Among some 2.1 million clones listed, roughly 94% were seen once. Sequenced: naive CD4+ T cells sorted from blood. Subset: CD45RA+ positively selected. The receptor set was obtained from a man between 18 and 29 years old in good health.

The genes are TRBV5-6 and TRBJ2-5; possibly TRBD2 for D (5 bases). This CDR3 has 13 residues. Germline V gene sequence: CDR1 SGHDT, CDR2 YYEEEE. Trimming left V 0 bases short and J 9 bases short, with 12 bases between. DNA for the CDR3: TGTGCCAGCAGCTTGGGCCAGGACGGGGCCCAGTACTTC. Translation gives CASSLGQDGAQYF.

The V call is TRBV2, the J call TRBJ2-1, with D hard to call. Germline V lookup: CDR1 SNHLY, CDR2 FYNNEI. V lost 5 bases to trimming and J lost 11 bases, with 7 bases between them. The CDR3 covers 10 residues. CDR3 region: CASSQQKQFF. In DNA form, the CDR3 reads TGTGCCAGCAGTCAACAAAAGCAGTTCTTC.

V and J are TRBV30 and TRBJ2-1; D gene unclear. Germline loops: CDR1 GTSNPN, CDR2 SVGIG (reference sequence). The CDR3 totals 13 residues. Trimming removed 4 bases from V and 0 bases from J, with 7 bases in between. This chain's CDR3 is CAWNPSSYNEQFF. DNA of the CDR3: TGTGCCTGGAACCCTAGCTCCTACAATGAGCAGTTCTTC.

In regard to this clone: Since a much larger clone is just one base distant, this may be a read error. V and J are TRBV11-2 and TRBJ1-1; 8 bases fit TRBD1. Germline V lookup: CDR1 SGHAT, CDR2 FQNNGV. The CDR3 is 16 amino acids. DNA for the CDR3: TGTGCCAACAGCTTAGCGCGGCCAGGGGGCAACACTGAAGCTTTCTTT. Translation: CANSLARPGGNTEAFF.

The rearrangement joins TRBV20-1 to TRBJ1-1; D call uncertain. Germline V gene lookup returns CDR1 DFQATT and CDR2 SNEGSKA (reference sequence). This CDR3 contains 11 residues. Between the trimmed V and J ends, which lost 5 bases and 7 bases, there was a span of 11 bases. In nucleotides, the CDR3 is TGCAGTGCTGGGAGGGCCAGTGAAGCTTTCTTT. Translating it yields CSAGRASEAFF.

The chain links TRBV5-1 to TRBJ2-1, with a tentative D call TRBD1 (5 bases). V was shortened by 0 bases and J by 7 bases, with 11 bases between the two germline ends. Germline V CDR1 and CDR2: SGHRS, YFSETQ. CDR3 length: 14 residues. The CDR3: CASSLEQAWNEQFF. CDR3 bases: TGCGCCAGCAGCTTGGAACAGGCTTGGAATGAGCAGTTCTTC.

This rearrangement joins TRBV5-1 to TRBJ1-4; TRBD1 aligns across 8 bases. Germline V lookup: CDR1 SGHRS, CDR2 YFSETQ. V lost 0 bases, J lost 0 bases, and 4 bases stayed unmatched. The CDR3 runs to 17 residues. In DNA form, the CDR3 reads TGCGCCAGCAGCTTGGTGGGACAGGCGGCAACTAATGAAAAACTGTTTTTT. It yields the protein CASSLVGQAATNEKLFF. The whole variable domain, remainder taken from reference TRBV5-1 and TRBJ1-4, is KAGVTQTPRYLIKTRGQQVTLSCSPISGHRSVSWYQQTPGQGLQFLFEYFSETQRNKGNFPGRFSGRQFSNSRSEMNVSTLELGDSALYLCASSLVGQAATNEKLFFGSGTQLSVL.

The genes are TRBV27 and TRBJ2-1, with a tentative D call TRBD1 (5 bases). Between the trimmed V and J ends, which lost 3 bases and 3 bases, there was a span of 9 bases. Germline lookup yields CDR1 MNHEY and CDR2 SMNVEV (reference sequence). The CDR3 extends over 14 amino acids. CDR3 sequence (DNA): TGTGCCAGCAGTTTCAGGGCCGTCTACAATGAGCAGTTCTTC. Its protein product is CASSFRAVYNEQFF.

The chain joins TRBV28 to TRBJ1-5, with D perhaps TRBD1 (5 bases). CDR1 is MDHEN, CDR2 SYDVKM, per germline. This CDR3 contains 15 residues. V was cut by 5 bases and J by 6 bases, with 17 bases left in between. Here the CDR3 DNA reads TGTGCCAGCAGTCTAAGGGGCGCCCCAAGTCAGCCCCAGCATTTT. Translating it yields CASSLRGAPSQPQHF.

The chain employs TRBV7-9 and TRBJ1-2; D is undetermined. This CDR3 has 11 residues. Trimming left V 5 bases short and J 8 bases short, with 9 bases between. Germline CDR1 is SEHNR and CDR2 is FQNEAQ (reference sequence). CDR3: CASSQSEGYTF. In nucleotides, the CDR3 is TGTGCCAGCAGCCAGAGTGAAGGCTACACCTTC. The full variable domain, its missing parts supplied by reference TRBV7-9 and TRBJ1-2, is DTGVSQNPRHKITKRGQNVTFRCDPISEHNRLYWYRQTLGQGPEFLTYFQNEAQLEKSRLLSDRFSAERPKGSFSTLEIQRTEQGDSAMYLCASSQSEGYTFGSGTRLTVV.

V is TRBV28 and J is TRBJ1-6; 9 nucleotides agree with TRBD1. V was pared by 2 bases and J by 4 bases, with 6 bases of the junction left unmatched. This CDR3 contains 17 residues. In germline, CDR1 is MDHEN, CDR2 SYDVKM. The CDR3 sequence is CASSLTGTGIYNSPLHF. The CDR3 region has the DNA TGTGCCAGCAGTTTAACCGGGACAGGGATTTATAATTCACCCCTCCACTTT.

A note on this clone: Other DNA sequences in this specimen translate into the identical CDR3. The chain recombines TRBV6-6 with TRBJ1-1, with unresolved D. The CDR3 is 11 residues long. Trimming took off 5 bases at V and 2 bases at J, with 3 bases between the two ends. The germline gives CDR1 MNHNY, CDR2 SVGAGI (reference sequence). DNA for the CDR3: TGTGCCAGCAGTCCTAACACTGAAGCTTTCTTT. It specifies CASSPNTEAFF.

CDR3 in amino acids: CASSPFGGGKYEQYF. DNA of the CDR3: TGTGCCAGCAGTCCTTTTGGAGGGGGCAAGTACGAGCAGTACTTC. The chain has TRBV2 and TRBJ2-7, with D perhaps TRBD1 (7 bases). CDR1 and CDR2 (germline): SNHLY, FYNNEI. V was shortened by 5 bases and J by 4 bases, with 18 bases between the two germline ends. The CDR3 has 15 residues.

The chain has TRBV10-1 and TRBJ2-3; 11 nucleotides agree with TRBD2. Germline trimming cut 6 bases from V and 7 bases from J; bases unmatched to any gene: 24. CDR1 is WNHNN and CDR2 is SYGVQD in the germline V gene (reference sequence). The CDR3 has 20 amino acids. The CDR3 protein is CASRRSSGGTPSRRKHTQYF. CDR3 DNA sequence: TGCGCCAGCAGGAGATCTAGCGGGGGGACCCCATCTCGCCGCAAACATACGCAGTATTTT.

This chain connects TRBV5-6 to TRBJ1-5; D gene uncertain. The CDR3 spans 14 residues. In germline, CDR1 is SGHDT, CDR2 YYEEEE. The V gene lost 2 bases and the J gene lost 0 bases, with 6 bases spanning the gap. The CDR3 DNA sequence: TGTGCCAGCAGCTTTTCGGGTAGCAATCAGCCCCAGCATTTT. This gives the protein CASSFSGSNQPQHF. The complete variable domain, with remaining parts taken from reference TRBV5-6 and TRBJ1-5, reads DAGVTQSPTHLIKTRGQQVTLRCSPKSGHDTVSWYQQALGQGPQFIFQYYEEEERQRGNFPDRFSGHQFPNYSSELNVNALLLGDSALYLCASSFSGSNQPQHFGDGTRLSIL.

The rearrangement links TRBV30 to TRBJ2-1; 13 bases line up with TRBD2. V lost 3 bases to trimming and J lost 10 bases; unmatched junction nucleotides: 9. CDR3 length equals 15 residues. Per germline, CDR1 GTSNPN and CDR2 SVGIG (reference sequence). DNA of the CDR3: TGTGCCTGGAGACTTGGGACTAGCGGGATCTGGGAGCAGTTCTTC. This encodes CAWRLGTSGIWEQFF.